This record covers a single T cell receptor (beta chain). The record originates from a study of blood T cell repertoires in COVID-19. Original data processing: Amplification of reference gene primers was used by the study to estimate nucleated cell counts. Only in-frame clones appear in the TCRdb table, and some are missing; sequencing was by immunoSEQ multiplex PCR. V, J and clone size are those of that table, while D and trimming were read from the DNA. This table has more than 90,000 clones, 65% to 80% appearing once. There are 15 residues in the CDR3. The germline CDR1 and CDR2 sequences are SGHRS and YFSETQ. Between the trimmed V and J ends, which lost 1 base and 4 bases, there was a span of 14 bases.

The genes are TRBV5-1 and TRBJ1-1, with D tentatively TRBD1 (5 bases). Specimen: peripheral blood. The receptor's source is a man between 65 and 85 years old with acute or convalescent COVID-19. The CDR3 region has the DNA TGCGCCAGCAGCTTGTGGCGGGGCGCGGGCACTGAAGCTTTCTTT. Its translation is CASSLWRGAGTEAFF. Full variable domain (remainder filled in from reference TRBV5-1 and TRBJ1-1): KAGVTQTPRYLIKTRGQQVTLSCSPISGHRSVSWYQQTPGQGLQFLFEYFSETQRNKGNFPGRFSGRQFSNSRSEMNVSTLELGDSALYLCASSLWRGAGTEAFFGQGTRLTVV.